This T cell receptor beta chain originates from a study of T cell responses to AZD1222 COVID-19 vaccine (dated by TCRdb to the early 2020s). As for the study more broadly: TCR sequencing was performed for 233 trial participants, of whom 200 to 210 were given two doses of AZD1222 and approximately 26 were given two doses of MenACWY control vaccine. Trial participants were enrolled by age into 18-55, 56-69 and 70-plus year subgroups, with roughly 160, 29 and 62 TCR-sequenced participants respectively.

Findings and caveats that apply to the study as a whole: Spike-specific TCR breadth and depth rose significantly after two AZD1222 doses compared with day 0 and with MenACWY recipients. The 56-69-year group was small, and its depth increase did not reach significance, likely because of low power. Conclusions about previously exposed vaccinees are limited, since just a handful of AZD1222 recipients were seropositive for SARS-CoV-2 at baseline. Reportedly, almost half of the unique spike-specific TCRs recognized epitopes lying outside the regions that are mutated in the B.1.351 and B.1.1.7 variants. The whole spike protein was spanned by vaccine-associated CD4 TCRs, and dominant responses were seen in regions 160-218 and 743-854. Participants were mostly white British and included more females than males, and it was suggested by the authors that clonal diversity may have been underestimated. Because no day 14 peak-response samples were available, repertoires were characterized only after the peak T cell response.

With respect to this clone: This clone's antigen is unknown. One base away there is no much larger clone; base qualities are not given.

What the time point label conveys for this sample: about 28 days (+/-7) after the second vaccine dose. AZD1222 recipients given second doses at about 4 weeks or at about 12 weeks were pooled, since spike-specific TCR depth and breadth were not found to differ between the two schedules. Samples from vaccinated people were obtained from the UK trials COV001 and COV002, which included a single-blind randomized controlled phase 2/3 trial of AZD1222 (ChAdOx1 nCoV-19) in healthy adults. For TCRbeta chain sequencing, PBMC samples from trial participants were taken at day 0 and at day 28 after the second dose. The CDR3 regions of human TCRbeta chains were subjected to immunosequencing. The study's own analysis went as follows. Repertoire TCRs were matched against a reference library of SARS-CoV-2-specific TCRs generated with the MIRA antigen-specificity platform. Breadth meant the fraction of unique TCRs that were SARS-CoV-2-associated, whereas depth meant the fraction of total T cells that were SARS-CoV-2-associated. Each spike-specific TCR was assigned to its reactive spike region and to a CD4 or CD8 class using the MIRA data. Log10-transformed breadth and depth values were compared by one-way ANOVA with Sidak's multiple comparisons tests. The table was pulled from immuneACCESS by TCRdb, which kept in-frame rearrangements only. Such tables lose some clones; where checked, under half of the loss comes from unresolved V genes, and the rest has no known cause. The DNA gave D and trimming, while V, J and clone size come from that table. This sample comprises some 130,000 clones, roughly 90% of them detected only once. Under 3.5% of the sample is held by the ten biggest clonotypes.

This specimen consisted of peripheral blood, obtained 28 days after the second AZD1222 dose. This clonotype was obtained from an adult who received the AZD1222 COVID-19 vaccine.

The CDR3 region reads CASSQGLAGGMRQFF. The DNA sequence follows: TGTGCCAGCAGTCAGGGACTAGCGGGAGGGATGAGGCAGTTCTTC. Rearrangement joined TRBV6-4 to TRBJ2-1, with 16 bases in between that match TRBD2. V and J are trimmed by 5 bases and 12 bases, and the gene matches miss 7 bases of the junction. The germline V gene encodes CDR1 MRHNA and CDR2 SNTAGT. The CDR3, from cysteine to phenylalanine, totals 15 residues. Only the CDR3 DNA stays, 45 bases, in frame from base 1.